These 26 T cell receptor beta chains were sequenced from one sample in a study of Tregs in tolerant kidney transplant recipients. Mixed chimerism was transient after nonmyeloablative marrow transplants from related graft donors. Using immunoSEQ multiplex PCR, the repertoire was profiled, and TCRdb retains in-frame clones only, with some absent. The table for this sample gives around 13,000 clones. Specimen: CD8+ T cells from blood (PBMCs), collected 6 months after the transplant. All receptors come from a human patient who received a combined kidney and bone marrow transplant. Certain T cells may be donor cells from the graft.

CDR3 protein: CASSEGFGGGVNTEAFF. The sequenced CDR3 bases are TGCGCCAGCTCCGAGGGGTTCGGGGGTGGTGTTAACACTGAA. The chain has TRBV5-1 and TRBJ1-1; the D gene is possibly TRBD1 (5 bases). From the germline J gene comes the end of the CDR3, since the read stops 3 residues before it. Trimming stripped 7 bases from V and 2 bases from J, with 24 bases between. Germline V gene lookup returns CDR1 SGHRS and CDR2 YFSETQ. CDR3 length equals 17 residues.

Note on this clone: The sequence runs out 3 residues before the end of the CDR3; the remainder is reconstructed from the germline J gene. The chain joins TRBV7-9 to TRBJ2-7; D gene unclear. V was shortened by 7 bases and J by 3 bases, with 13 bases between the two germline ends. The CDR3 has 13 residues. Germline V lookup: CDR1 SEHNR, CDR2 FQNEAQ (reference sequence). CDR3 residues: CASTSQILYEQYF. Partial CDR3 DNA: TGTGCCAGCACCTCCCAGATCCTCTACGAG.

On this clone: The sequenced fragment ends 3 residues before the CDR3 boundary, so the rest is inferred from the germline J gene. The rearrangement joins TRBV30 to TRBJ1-6; 9 bases agree with TRBD1. Germline V gives CDR1 GTSNPN, CDR2 SVGIG (reference sequence). The CDR3 totals 15 residues. CDR3: CAWNGQGLFRAPLHF. The sequenced CDR3 bases are TGTGCCTGGAACGGACAGGGGCTCTTTCGGGCCCCC.

For this clone: The sequence runs out 3 residues before the end of the CDR3; the remainder is reconstructed from the germline J gene. The rearrangement joins TRBV4-1 to TRBJ1-4, with D possibly TRBD1 on 5 matching bases. This CDR3 is 14 amino acids long. V lost 1 base and J lost 7, with 10 bases in between. Per the germline V gene, CDR1 is MGHRA and CDR2 is YSYEKL. The DNA read from the CDR3 is TGCGCCAGCAGCCAAGGTGCGGGGGTTGAAAAA. This codes for CASSQGAGVEK. The complete CDR3 protein is CASSQGAGVEKLFF.

Regarding this clone: The read comes to an end 3 residues before the CDR3 does, leaving the germline J gene to fill in the end. The rearrangement uses TRBV13 and TRBJ1-2, with a possible D match to TRBD1 (6 bases). Per germline, CDR1 PRHDT and CDR2 FYEKMQ (reference sequence). This CDR3 has 14 residues. Between the trimmed V and J ends, which lost 7 bases and 6 bases, there was a span of 18 bases. CDR3 bases read: TGTGCCAGCACCCAATCCAGGGGAGTACATGGC. Translation gives CASTQSRGVHG. The full CDR3 is CASTQSRGVHGYTF.

Turning to this clone: Read coverage stops 3 residues before the CDR3 terminus; the germline J gene supplies the remainder. J is TRBJ2-5 and V is TRBV11-1, with 8 positions matching TRBD1. The CDR3 is 15 amino acids. The ends lost 1 base at V and 5 bases at J; junction bases unmatched: 6. Germline V gives CDR1 SGHAT, CDR2 FQDESV (reference sequence). The CDR3 DNA, read in part, is TGTGCCAGCAGCTTAGAGACAGGGGAGAGGGAGACC. Its translation: CASSLETGERET. The entire CDR3 protein reads CASSLETGERETQYF.

A remark on this clone: The read is 3 residues too short to cover the CDR3 end, so that end is filled in from the germline J gene. V gene TRBV6-2 or TRBV6-3 combines with J gene TRBJ1-5, with TRBD1 matching over 8 bases. The CDR3 is 17 residues long. Germline values: CDR1 MNHEY, CDR2 SVGEGT. The ends lost 1 base at V and 0 bases at J; junction bases unmatched: 5. The CDR3 DNA, read in part, is TGTGCCAGCAGTTACTTACAGGGGGTCTATAGCAATCAGCCC. It encodes CASSYLQGVYSNQP. The whole CDR3 sequence reads CASSYLQGVYSNQPQHF.

Notes on this clone: A read error may account for a junction end that differs from germline. The observed sequence ends 3 residues before the CDR3 terminus, with the missing tail filled in from the germline J gene. This chain uses TRBV4-2 with TRBJ2-7, with 10 bases matching TRBD2. The CDR3 sequence is 16 residues long. Germline V gene sequence: CDR1 LGHNA, CDR2 YNFKEQ. The covered CDR3 bases are TGCGCCAGCAGCCAAGAATCGCTAGCGGGAGTTTACGAG. Its protein product is CASSQESLAGVYE. The whole CDR3 protein is CASSQESLAGVYEQYF.

The CDR3 bases that were read are TGTGCCAGCAGCTTCGCTCCCTCGGGGGAGGGCTTCCAAGAGACC. As protein: CASSFAPSGEGFQET. The full CDR3 is CASSFAPSGEGFQETQYF. The chain carries TRBV9 and TRBJ2-5, with TRBD2 matching over 7 bases. The CDR3 extends 3 residues past the end of the read, so its final part is completed from the germline J gene. Trimming took 4 bases from V and 1 from J; bases not matched to a gene: 16. Germline V gives CDR1 SGDLS, CDR2 YYNGEE. This CDR3 has 18 amino acids.

Of note for this clone: The CDR3 goes on 3 residues after the read ends, and that part is filled in from the germline J gene. The chain carries TRBV7-8 and TRBJ2-7; D is possibly TRBD1 (5 bases). Germline lookup yields CDR1 SGHVS and CDR2 FQNEAQ. The CDR3 loop spans 14 amino acids. V lost 5 bases and J 4 bases, leaving 15 bases between the germline ends. Incomplete CDR3 DNA: TGTGCCAGCAGCCTGTTAGGGGCCCCATACGAG. The encoded protein is CASSLLGAPYE. Given in full, the CDR3 is CASSLLGAPYEQYF.

In the case of this clone: The CDR3 goes on 3 residues after the read ends, and that part is filled in from the germline J gene. The chain links TRBV30 to TRBJ1-1; D possibly corresponds to TRBD1 (5 bases). The CDR3 contains 13 residues. Germline CDR1 and CDR2: GTSNPN and SVGIG (reference sequence). V lost 0 bases to trimming and J lost 3 bases, with 8 bases between them. The part of the CDR3 DNA that was read is TGTGCCTGGAGTGTAGGGGTGCACACTGAA. As protein: CAWSVGVHTE. The full CDR3 protein reads CAWSVGVHTEAFF.

Concerning this clone itself: The read ends 3 residues shy of where the CDR3 ends; the end is completed using the germline J gene. The chain is built from TRBV7-9 and TRBJ1-2; no firm D call. Germline lookup yields CDR1 SEHNR and CDR2 FQNEAQ (reference sequence). The CDR3 runs 15 residues. Trimming cost V 6 bases and J 6 bases, with 20 bases left between them. The CDR3 region is CASRSWAPEIHGYTF. The part of the CDR3 DNA that was read is TGTGCCAGCAGATCCTGGGCCCCGGAGATCCATGGC. Variable domain in full (rest from reference TRBV7-9 and TRBJ1-2): DTGVSQNPRHKITKRGQNVTFRCDPISEHNRLYWYRQTLGQGPEFLTYFQNEAQLEKSRLLSDRFSAERPKGSFSTLEIQRTEQGDSAMYLCASRSWAPEIHGYTFGSGTRLTVV.

Remarks on this clone: The read terminates 3 residues before the CDR3 end, so the remaining end is supplied by the germline J gene. J is TRBJ2-1 and V is TRBV10-2, with D perhaps matching TRBD1 (6 bases). This CDR3 has 16 residues. The germline gives CDR1 WSHSY, CDR2 SAAADI. Trimming shortened V by 4 bases and J by 0 bases, and 13 bases separated the two germline ends. CDR3 DNA, as far as it was read: TGCGCCAGCAGTGGGGGGCGAGGGTTCTCCTACAATGAG. Translating gives CASSGGRGFSYNE. The CDR3 in full is CASSGGRGFSYNEQFF.

About this clone itself: The DNA ends 3 residues before the CDR3 does, and the rest of the CDR3 is filled in from the germline J gene. The V and J genes are TRBV7-2 and TRBJ2-7; a possible D gene is TRBD2 (6 bases). Germline V lookup: CDR1 SGHTA, CDR2 FQGNSA. Trimming took off 0 bases at V and 5 bases at J, with 17 bases between the two ends. CDR3 length: 16 residues. The sequenced CDR3 bases are TGTGCCAGCAGCTTAGCAGGCCAGGCGGGGAGAAACGAG. Residues: CASSLAGQAGRNE. The CDR3 reads in full as CASSLAGQAGRNEQYF.

For this clone: The read halts 3 residues ahead of the CDR3 end, with the missing end drawn from the germline J gene. This chain joins TRBV7-9 and TRBJ2-1, with 8 bases fitting TRBD2. Germline CDR1 is SEHNR and CDR2 is FQNEAQ (reference sequence). The CDR3 has 14 residues. The V and J ends lost 7 bases and 3 bases, in that order; junction bases with no gene match: 5. The CDR3 sequence: CASKVAGNYNEQFF. The CDR3 bases that were read are TGTGCCAGCAAGGTAGCGGGGAACTACAATGAG.

To note about this clone: The CDR3 is cut off 3 residues early in the read; its end comes from the germline J gene. The V and J genes are TRBV29-1 and TRBJ1-2; perhaps TRBD1 as D (6 bases). CDR3 length equals 12 residues. Germline CDR1 reads SQVTM; CDR2 reads ANQGSEA. The part of the CDR3 DNA that was read is TGCAGCGTTGAGGTCAGGGGAAGCGAC. Its translation is CSVEVRGSD. In full, the CDR3 reads CSVEVRGSDYTF.

The DNA read from the CDR3 is TGTGCCTGGAGTGTGGTAGGGGGGACAGATACC. Amino acids: CAWSVVGGTDT. The whole CDR3 protein is CAWSVVGGTDTYTF. The chain is built from TRBV30 and TRBJ1-2; 7 nucleotides agree with TRBD1. Read coverage stops 3 residues before the CDR3 terminus; the germline J gene supplies the remainder. CDR1 and CDR2 (germline): GTSNPN, SVGIG (reference sequence). The CDR3 runs 14 residues.

With respect to this clone: The CDR3 end lies 3 residues beyond the end of the read and is filled in from the germline J gene. This sequence joins TRBV30 and TRBJ1-2; a weak D match, TRBD1 (6 bases). The CDR3 is made up of 14 amino acids. The germline gives CDR1 GTSNPN, CDR2 SVGIG (reference sequence). This chain's CDR3 is CAWKALGAADHYTF. The CDR3 DNA, read in part, is TGTGCCTGGAAGGCCTTGGGGGCAGCTGACCAC.

For this clone: The read falls 3 residues short of the CDR3 end, and the missing part is taken from the germline J gene. This chain joins TRBV7-9 and TRBJ2-1; TRBD2 agrees at 9 bases. This CDR3 region has 14 residues. Germline V gene data show CDR1 as SEHNR and CDR2 as FQNEAQ (reference sequence). Trimming removed 4 bases from V and 8 bases from J; junction bases left unmatched: 6. The CDR3 DNA, read in part, is TGTGCCAGCAGCTCAGCGGGGGGTTTCGATGAG. This sequence encodes CASSSAGGFDE. The whole CDR3 protein reads CASSSAGGFDEQFF. Full variable domain (missing parts from reference TRBV7-9 and TRBJ2-1): DTGVSQNPRHKITKRGQNVTFRCDPISEHNRLYWYRQTLGQGPEFLTYFQNEAQLEKSRLLSDRFSAERPKGSFSTLEIQRTEQGDSAMYLCASSSAGGFDEQFFGPGTRLTVL.

In regard to this clone: The read ends 3 residues early relative to the CDR3; the germline J gene fills the gap. J is TRBJ2-1 and V is TRBV20-1, with 10 nucleotides matching TRBD2. Germline CDR1 reads DFQATT; CDR2 reads SNEGSKA (reference sequence). The V segment lost 0 bases and the J segment 0 bases; nucleotides outside the gene matches: 11. The CDR3 spans 19 residues. The CDR3 is CSARDLRLAGTSSYNEQFF. CDR3 DNA (partial): TGCAGTGCTAGAGATTTGAGACTAGCGGGCACGAGCTCCTACAATGAG.

Of note for this clone: The CDR3 is cut off 3 residues early in the read; its end comes from the germline J gene. The chain recombines TRBV6-1 with TRBJ1-2; D not certain. V was shortened by 3 bases and J by 2 bases, with 13 bases between the two germline ends. The CDR3 totals 15 residues. Per the germline V gene, CDR1 is MNHNS and CDR2 is SASEGT. The CDR3 bases that were read are TGTGCCAGCAGTGAGGTAGGGCCTGGGAACTATGGC. It encodes CASSEVGPGNYG. In full, the CDR3 reads CASSEVGPGNYGYTF.

Comment on this clone: The read stops 3 residues short of the end of the CDR3; the missing end is completed from the germline J gene. J is TRBJ1-5 and V is TRBV19, with TRBD1 matching 12 bases. Germline V gives CDR1 LNHDA, CDR2 SQIVND (reference sequence). This CDR3 has 19 amino acids. With 5 bases clipped from V and 0 bases from J, the junction kept 11 bases outside the gene matches. Incomplete CDR3 DNA: TGTGCCAGTAGTCCCTCGGGACAGGGGGCGTTTTATAGCAATCAGCCC. Its translation is CASSPSGQGAFYSNQP. The entire CDR3 protein is CASSPSGQGAFYSNQPQHF.

Notes on this clone: Read data end 3 residues before the CDR3 end; the end is taken from the germline J gene. The chain combines TRBV13 with TRBJ2-1, with TRBD2 as a possible D gene (6 bases). CDR3 length equals 12 residues. V was shortened by 5 bases and J by 9 bases, with 11 bases between the two germline ends. The germline CDR1 and CDR2 sequences are PRHDT and FYEKMQ (reference sequence). CDR3 DNA, as far as it was read: TGTGCCAGCAGCGGCCGGGGGTTTGAG. Its translation is CASSGRGFE. The entire CDR3 protein reads CASSGRGFEQFF.

As concerns this clone: The CDR3 goes on 3 residues after the read ends, and that part is filled in from the germline J gene. V is TRBV28 and J is TRBJ2-1, with 9 bases lining up with TRBD2. The ends lost 10 bases at V and 2 bases at J; junction bases unmatched: 9. The CDR3 is 15 residues long. Per germline, CDR1 MDHEN and CDR2 SYDVKM. CDR3 sequence: CATSGDQVPYNEQFF. CDR3 DNA (partial): TGTGCCACTAGCGGGGACCAGGTTCCCTACAATGAG.

With respect to this clone: The read terminates 3 residues before the CDR3 end, so the remaining end is supplied by the germline J gene. The rearrangement joins TRBV7-9 to TRBJ2-4; 8 nucleotides line up with TRBD1. Germline assignment: CDR1 SEHNR and CDR2 FQNEAQ (reference sequence). The CDR3 contains 15 residues. The chain's CDR3 is CASNSLRGQEYGQYF. Partial CDR3 DNA: TGTGCCAGCAACTCCCTCAGGGGGCAGGAGTATGGT. The full variable domain, in which reference TRBV7-9 and TRBJ2-4 provide the parts outside the CDR3, is DTGVSQNPRHKITKRGQNVTFRCDPISEHNRLYWYRQTLGQGPEFLTYFQNEAQLEKSRLLSDRFSAERPKGSFSTLEIQRTEQGDSAMYLCASNSLRGQEYGQYFGAGTRLSVL.

The CDR3 loop is CASSPGAGEGKTQYF. The CDR3 bases that were read are TGTGCCAGCTCACCGGGTGCCGGAGAGGGGAAGACC. The chain combines TRBV18 with TRBJ2-5; D could derive from TRBD1 or TRBD2 (5 bases each). The CDR3 end lies 3 residues beyond the end of the read and is filled in from the germline J gene. Germline CDR1 and CDR2: KGHSH and LQKENI. V dropped 3 bases and J dropped 6 bases, with 17 bases sitting between them. There are 15 residues in the CDR3.